The 24 T cell receptor beta chains below come from one sample, sequenced in a study of PD-1 blockade in classical Hodgkin lymphoma. Specified time point: cycle 4 day 1 (C4D1), after more than five weeks of nivolumab. No patient escaped relapse after autologous stem cell transplantation, and brentuximab vedotin exposure varied. The assay was immunoSEQ multiplex PCR, and TCRdb's table has in-frame clones only and misses some. The sample has some 58,000 clones, around 94% seen once; the top ten hold roughly 8%. The sequencing used peripheral blood mononuclear cells (PBMCs), collected before the fourth cycle of nivolumab. All receptors derive from a human donor with classical Hodgkin lymphoma.

The chain is built from TRBV7-9 and TRBJ2-7; 13 bases are shared with TRBD2. The CDR3 covers 16 residues. The V and J ends lost 2 bases and 5 bases, in that order; junction bases with no gene match: 6. The germline CDR1 and CDR2 sequences are SEHNR and FQNEAQ (reference sequence). For the CDR3, the DNA is TGTGCCAGCAGCTTAATTGGGACTAGCGGGACTCACGAGCAGTACTTC. This translates into CASSLIGTSGTHEQYF.

The chain links TRBV19 to TRBJ1-2; the match to TRBD1 covers 10 bases. In germline, CDR1 is LNHDA, CDR2 SQIVND (reference sequence). This CDR3 region has 15 residues. Trimming took 7 bases from V and 3 from J; bases not matched to a gene: 8. CDR3: CASTAPGQGHYGYTF. The DNA for the CDR3 is TGTGCCAGTACCGCTCCGGGACAGGGGCACTATGGCTACACCTTC.

As for this clone: Additional DNA sequences in this sample encode the identical CDR3. The chain is built from TRBV5-1 and TRBJ2-2; D gene ambiguous. CDR3 length equals 14 residues. The V gene lost 5 bases and the J gene lost 0 bases, with 8 bases spanning the gap. Germline-derived CDR1 and CDR2 are SGHRS and YFSETQ. CDR3 sequence reads: CASRGPANTGELFF. The DNA for the CDR3 is TGCGCCAGCAGGGGTCCCGCGAACACCGGGGAGCTGTTTTTT. Full variable domain (remainder filled in from reference TRBV5-1 and TRBJ2-2): KAGVTQTPRYLIKTRGQQVTLSCSPISGHRSVSWYQQTPGQGLQFLFEYFSETQRNKGNFPGRFSGRQFSNSRSEMNVSTLELGDSALYLCASRGPANTGELFFGEGSRLTVL.

This clone was seen just once. The chain employs TRBV6-4 and TRBJ2-7, with D possibly matching TRBD1 (5 bases). Trimming cost V 4 bases and J 0 bases, with 16 bases left between them. From germline, CDR1 is MRHNA and CDR2 SNTAGT. This CDR3 is built from 16 residues. This chain's CDR3 is CASSGAKDTSSYEQYF. Written as DNA, the CDR3 is TGTGCCAGCAGTGGGGCCAAGGACACGAGCTCCTACGAGCAGTACTTC.

The rearrangement links TRBV14 to TRBJ2-5; weak D call: TRBD2 (6 bases). The CDR3 has 12 amino acids. Trimming removed 8 bases at V and 4 bases at J, with 11 bases between. Germline V CDR1 and CDR2: SGHDN, FVKESK. CDR3 in DNA: TGTGCCAGCGCGGTGGGAGGAGAGACCCAGTACTTC. Its translation: CASAVGGETQYF.

The rearrangement links TRBV7-8 to TRBJ2-7; tentatively, D is TRBD2 (5 bases). V lost 5 bases and J lost 2, with 10 bases in between. This CDR3 region has 13 residues. The germline V gene encodes CDR1 SGHVS and CDR2 FQNEAQ. The CDR3 protein is CASSHGRTYEQYF. Written as DNA, the CDR3 is TGTGCCAGCAGCCATGGGAGAACCTACGAGCAGTACTTC.

The chain recombines TRBV29-1 with TRBJ2-2; D may be TRBD1 (6 bases). V lost 7 bases and J 0 bases, leaving 15 bases between the germline ends. CDR1 is SQVTM and CDR2 is ANQGSEA in the germline V gene. The CDR3 totals 15 residues. The CDR3 is CSAGIAGANTGELFF. The DNA of the CDR3 is TGCAGCGCCGGCATCGCAGGGGCGAACACCGGGGAGCTGTTTTTT.

The chain joins TRBV7-6 to TRBJ2-7; D may be TRBD2 (5 bases). Trimming took 1 base from V and 2 from J, leaving 18 bases between them. The CDR3 runs 17 residues. Germline V gives CDR1 SGHVS, CDR2 FNYEAQ. The chain's CDR3 is CASSLGASSEFPYEQYF. The CDR3 coding sequence is TGTGCCAGCAGCTTAGGGGCTAGCTCAGAGTTCCCCTACGAGCAGTACTTC.

V is TRBV5-1 and J is TRBJ1-4; D is undetermined. Germline CDR1 SGHRS, CDR2 YFSETQ. This CDR3 has 17 amino acids. The ends were cut back, 4 bases at V and 8 bases at J, with 24 bases in the middle. CDR3 nucleotides: TGCGCCAGCAGCCGACTTGGGAGGCAGGATATGGGAGAAAAACTGTTTTTT. Protein sequence: CASSRLGRQDMGEKLFF.

This chain uses TRBV6-5 with TRBJ1-2; D not resolved. Germline CDR1 MNHEY, CDR2 SVGAGI. This CDR3 contains 12 residues. Trimming took 5 bases from V and 8 from J, leaving 12 bases between them. Here the CDR3 reads CASSEGSYGYTF. The CDR3 region has the DNA TGTGCCAGCAGTGAAGGTAGCTACGGCTACACCTTC.

The chain has TRBV21-1 and TRBJ2-1; TRBD2, the table's D call, lacks a check against the DNA. TRBV21-1 is a listed pseudogene. CDR3 length: 16 amino acids. The CDR3 is CASSKRDSGRAFEQFF. As DNA, the CDR3 is TGTGCCAGCAGCAAAAGGGATAGCGGGAGGGCCTTTGAGCAGTTCTTC.

This chain links TRBV18 with TRBJ2-3; TRBD2 aligns across 10 bases. V trimming: 3 bases; J trimming: 4 bases; junction bases outside the gene matches: 4. The CDR3 totals 15 residues. Germline V gene lookup returns CDR1 KGHSH and CDR2 LQKENI. In DNA form, the CDR3 reads TGTGCCAGCTCACCGAGCGGGGGGGACTCAGATACGCAGTATTTT. The encoded protein is CASSPSGGDSDTQYF.

The chain joins TRBV13 to TRBJ2-7; D is perhaps TRBD1 or TRBD2 (5 bases each). V gave up 5 bases and J gave up 6 bases, with 20 bases separating them. This CDR3 is 15 amino acids long. CDR1 is PRHDT and CDR2 is FYEKMQ in the germline V gene (reference sequence). The CDR3 protein is CASSPGLEVTSEQYF. The CDR3 nucleotides read TGTGCCAGCAGCCCGGGGCTAGAGGTCACGTCCGAGCAGTACTTC. Using reference TRBV13 and TRBJ2-7 for the parts outside the CDR3, the full variable domain is AAGVIQSPRHLIKEKRETATLKCYPIPRHDTVYWYQQGPGQDPQFLISFYEKMQSDKGSIPDRFSAQQFSDYHSELNMSSLELGDSALYFCASSPGLEVTSEQYFGPGTRLTVT.

The rearrangement uses TRBV30 and TRBJ2-7, with TRBD1 matching over 10 bases. V was pared by 7 bases and J by 5 bases, with 11 bases of the junction left unmatched. The CDR3 is made up of 14 amino acids. Looked up from germline, CDR1 is GTSNPN and CDR2 is SVGIG (reference sequence). The DNA of the CDR3 is TGTGCCTACCTCCGGGACAGGGGTCTCCACGAGCAGTACTTC. Translation: CAYLRDRGLHEQYF.

The chain joins TRBV7-2 to TRBJ2-2; TRBD2 aligns across 7 bases. In germline, CDR1 is SGHTA, CDR2 FQGNSA. The V and J ends lost 3 bases and 4 bases, in that order; junction bases with no gene match: 2. The CDR3 sequence is 14 residues long. In DNA, the CDR3 is TGTGCCAGCAGCTTTGGGGGGGTCACCGGGGAGCTGTTTTTT. This translates into CASSFGGVTGELFF. The whole variable domain, remainder taken from reference TRBV7-2 and TRBJ2-2, is GAGVSQSPSNKVTEKGKDVELRCDPISGHTALYWYRQSLGQGLEFLIYFQGNSAPDKSGLPSDRFSAERTGGSVSTLTIQRTQQEDSAVYLCASSFGGVTGELFFGEGSRLTVL.

The chain is built from TRBV6-6 and TRBJ1-2; TRBD1 matches at 10 bases. Germline assignment: CDR1 MNHNY and CDR2 SVGAGI (reference sequence). Trimming at V came to 7 bases and at J to 3 bases, leaving 5 bases not matched to a gene. The length of the CDR3 is 14 residues. The chain's CDR3 is CASTRDRGHYGYTF. The CDR3 DNA sequence: TGTGCCAGCACCCGGGACAGGGGACACTATGGCTACACCTTC.

The rearrangement uses TRBV5-6 and TRBJ1-1, with TRBD1 matching 7 bases. The germline V gene encodes CDR1 SGHDT and CDR2 YYEEEE. Trimming at V came to 0 bases and at J to 6 bases, leaving 5 bases not matched to a gene. CDR3 length: 14 amino acids. The CDR3, as DNA: TGTGCCAGCAGCTTGGCGACAGGGATACCTGAAGCTTTCTTT. This translates into CASSLATGIPEAFF.

The J gene is TRBJ2-5, the V gene TRBV6-5; 7 nucleotides align to TRBD2. Trimming at V came to 5 bases and at J to 5 bases, leaving 5 bases not matched to a gene. The CDR3 covers 13 residues. Germline V lookup: CDR1 MNHEY, CDR2 SVGAGI. The CDR3 DNA reads as TGTGCCAGCAGTGCCAGGGAGGGGGAGACCCAGTACTTC. This encodes CASSAREGETQYF.

The V call is TRBV9, the J call TRBJ2-1, with D possibly matching TRBD1 (7 bases). Per germline, CDR1 SGDLS and CDR2 YYNGEE. The CDR3 consists of 14 residues. The germline V and J ends were trimmed by 4 bases and 11 bases, with 19 bases remaining between them. CDR3 protein: CASSQGDSRSKQFF. The CDR3 coding sequence is TGTGCCAGCAGCCAGGGGGACTCTCGCTCGAAGCAGTTCTTC.

The chain employs TRBV28 and TRBJ2-1; 8 nucleotides line up with TRBD2. V lost 3 bases, J lost 0 bases, and 7 bases stayed unmatched. The V gene's germline CDR1 is MDHEN and CDR2 SYDVKM. This CDR3 comprises 17 residues. The DNA of the CDR3 is TGTGCCAGCAGTTTCCCTACTAGCGGCAACTCCTACAATGAGCAGTTCTTC. Translating gives CASSFPTSGNSYNEQFF. Combining the CDR3 with reference TRBV28 and TRBJ2-1 gives the whole variable domain DVKVTQSSRYLVKRTGEKVFLECVQDMDHENMFWYRQDPGLGLRLIYFSYDVKMKEKGDIPEGYSVSREKKERFSLILESASTNQTSMYLCASSFPTSGNSYNEQFFGPGTRLTVL.

This clone came up once. The chain employs TRBV6-5 and TRBJ1-5; D remains ambiguous. CDR3 length: 13 residues. The germline CDR1 and CDR2 sequences are MNHEY and SVGAGI. V lost 6 bases, J lost 4 bases, and 10 bases lay in between. The CDR3: CASSREKNQPQHF. CDR3 nucleotides: TGTGCCAGCAGCCGGGAAAAAAATCAGCCCCAGCATTTT.

This clone has a handful of counts. The V and J genes are TRBV11-3 and TRBJ2-3; D is unresolved. The CDR3 extends over 12 amino acids. Trimming took off 8 bases at V and 2 bases at J, with 8 bases between the two ends. The V gene's germline CDR1 is SGHNT and CDR2 YENEEA. The CDR3 DNA reads as TGTGCCAGCGGAAATCCCACAGATACGCAGTATTTT. Translated, it gives CASGNPTDTQYF.

The rearrangement uses TRBV10-2 and TRBJ2-3; D is unresolved. Trimming shortened V by 0 bases and J by 0 bases, and 7 bases separated the two germline ends. This CDR3 contains 15 residues. Germline CDR1 reads WSHSY; CDR2 reads SAAADI. This CDR3 reads CASSESTPSTDTQYF. The CDR3 DNA follows: TGCGCCAGCAGTGAGTCCACACCTAGCACAGATACGCAGTATTTT.

This rearrangement joins TRBV7-9 to TRBJ2-1, with TRBD2 identical over 7 bases. Trimming at V came to 2 bases and at J to 1 base, leaving 2 bases not matched to a gene. Germline V gives CDR1 SEHNR, CDR2 FQNEAQ (reference sequence). The CDR3 runs to 15 residues. CDR3 sequence reads: CASSLSSGSYNEQFF. The CDR3 DNA follows: TGTGCCAGCAGCTTATCTAGCGGATCCTACAATGAGCAGTTCTTC.